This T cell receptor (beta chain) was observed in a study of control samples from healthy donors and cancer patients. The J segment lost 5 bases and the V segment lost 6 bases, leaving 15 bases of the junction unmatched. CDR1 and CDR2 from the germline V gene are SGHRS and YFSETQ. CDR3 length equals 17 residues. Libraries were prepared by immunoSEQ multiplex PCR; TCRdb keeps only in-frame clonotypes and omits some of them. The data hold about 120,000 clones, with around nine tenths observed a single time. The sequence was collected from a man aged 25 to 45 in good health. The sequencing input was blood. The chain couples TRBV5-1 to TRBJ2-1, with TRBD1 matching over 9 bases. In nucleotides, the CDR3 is TGCGCCAGCACGGGCGACATACCGGGACAGGGCCACAATGAGCAGTTCTTC. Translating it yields CASTGDIPGQGHNEQFF.